Listed here is a single T cell receptor (delta chain). An end of the junction does not agree with germline; a read error may underlie this. The data originate from a study of gamma-delta T cells after stem cell transplantation. Germline CDR1 reads GEAIGNYY; CDR2 reads EKD. This CDR3 has 21 residues. TCRdb made new clone calls on the RT-PCR reads using CATT. In the table there are 11,000 or so delta-chain clones, approximately 37% of which are singletons. This TCR was sampled from a human donor. It is not recorded whose cells these are; they may come from a transplant donor. The sequencing input was gamma-delta T cells. The chain combines TRDV2 with TRDJ3; 8 positions match TRDD3. The chain's CDR3 is CACDTVLGILPSSLDTRQMFF. The CDR3 nucleotides are TGTGCCTGTGACACCGTACTGGGGATACTCCCTAGCTCCTTGGACACCCGACAGATGTTTTTC.